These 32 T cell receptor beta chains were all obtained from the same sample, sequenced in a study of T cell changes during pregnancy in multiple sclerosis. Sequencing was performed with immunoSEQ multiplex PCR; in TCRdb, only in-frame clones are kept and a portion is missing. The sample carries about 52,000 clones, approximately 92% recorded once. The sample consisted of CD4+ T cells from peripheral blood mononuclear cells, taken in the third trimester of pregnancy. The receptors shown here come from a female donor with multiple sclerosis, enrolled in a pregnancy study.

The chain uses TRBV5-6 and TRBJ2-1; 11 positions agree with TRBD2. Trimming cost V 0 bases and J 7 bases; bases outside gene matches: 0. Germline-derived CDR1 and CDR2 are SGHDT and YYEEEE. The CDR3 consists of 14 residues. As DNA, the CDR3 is TGTGCCAGCAGCTTGGGACTAGCGGGGAATGAGCAGTTCTTC. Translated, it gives CASSLGLAGNEQFF.

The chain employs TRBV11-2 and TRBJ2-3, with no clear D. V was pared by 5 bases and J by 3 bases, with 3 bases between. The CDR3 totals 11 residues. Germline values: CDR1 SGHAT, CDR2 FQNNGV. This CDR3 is CASSLTDTQYF. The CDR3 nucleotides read TGTGCCAGCAGCCTTACAGATACGCAGTATTTT.

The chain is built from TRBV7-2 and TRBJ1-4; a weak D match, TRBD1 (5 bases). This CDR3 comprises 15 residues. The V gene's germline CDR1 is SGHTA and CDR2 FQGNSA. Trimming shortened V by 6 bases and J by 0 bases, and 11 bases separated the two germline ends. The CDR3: CASRRGYSTNEKLFF. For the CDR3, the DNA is TGTGCCAGCAGGCGGGGCTATTCAACTAATGAAAAACTGTTTTTT.

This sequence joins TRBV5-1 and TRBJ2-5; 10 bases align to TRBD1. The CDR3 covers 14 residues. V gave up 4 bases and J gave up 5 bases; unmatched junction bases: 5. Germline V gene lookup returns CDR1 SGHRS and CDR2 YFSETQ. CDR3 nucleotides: TGCGCCAGCAGCATGGGACAGGGGAGCGAGACCCAGTACTTC. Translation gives CASSMGQGSETQYF. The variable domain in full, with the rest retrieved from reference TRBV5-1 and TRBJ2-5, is KAGVTQTPRYLIKTRGQQVTLSCSPISGHRSVSWYQQTPGQGLQFLFEYFSETQRNKGNFPGRFSGRQFSNSRSEMNVSTLELGDSALYLCASSMGQGSETQYFGPGTRLLVL.

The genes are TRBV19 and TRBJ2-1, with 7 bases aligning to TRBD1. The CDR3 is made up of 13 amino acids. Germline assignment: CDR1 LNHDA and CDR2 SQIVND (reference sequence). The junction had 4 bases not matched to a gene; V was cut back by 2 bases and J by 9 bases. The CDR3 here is CASSITGVAEQFF. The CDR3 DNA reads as TGTGCCAGTAGTATAACAGGGGTGGCTGAGCAGTTCTTC.

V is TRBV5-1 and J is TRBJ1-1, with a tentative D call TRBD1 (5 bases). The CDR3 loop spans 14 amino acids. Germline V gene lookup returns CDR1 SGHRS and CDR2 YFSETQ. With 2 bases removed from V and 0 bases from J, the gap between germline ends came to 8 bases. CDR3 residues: CASSFGAVNTEAFF. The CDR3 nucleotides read TGCGCCAGCAGCTTTGGGGCCGTGAACACTGAAGCTTTCTTT.

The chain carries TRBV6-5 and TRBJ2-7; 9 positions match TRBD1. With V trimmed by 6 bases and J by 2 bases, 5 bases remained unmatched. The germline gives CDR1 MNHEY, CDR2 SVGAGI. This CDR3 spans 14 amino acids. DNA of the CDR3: TGTGCCAGCAGGACAGGGGGGGCCCCCTACGAGCAGTACTTC. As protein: CASRTGGAPYEQYF.

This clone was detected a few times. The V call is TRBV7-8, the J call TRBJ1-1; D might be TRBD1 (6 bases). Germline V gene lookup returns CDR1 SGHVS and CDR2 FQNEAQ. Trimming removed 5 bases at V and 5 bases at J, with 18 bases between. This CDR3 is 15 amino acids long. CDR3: CASSPRPHRGTEAFF. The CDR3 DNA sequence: TGTGCCAGCAGCCCCCGACCACATAGGGGGACTGAAGCTTTCTTT.

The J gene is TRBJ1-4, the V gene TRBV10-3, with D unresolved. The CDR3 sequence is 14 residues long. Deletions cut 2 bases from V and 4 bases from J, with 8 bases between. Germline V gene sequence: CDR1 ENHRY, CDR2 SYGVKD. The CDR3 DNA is TGTGCCATCAGTGAGGGGAGGCTTAATGAAAAACTGTTTTTT. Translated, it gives CAISEGRLNEKLFF.

CDR3 DNA sequence: TGTGCCAGCAGTGAGGTTCACTTACGGTTGGGACTACAGTTCTTC. It specifies CASSEVHLRLGLQFF. This chain joins TRBV2 and TRBJ2-1, with 7 positions matching TRBD2. CDR1 SNHLY and CDR2 FYNNEI come from the germline V gene. The CDR3 covers 15 residues. The junction had 15 bases not matched to a gene; V was cut back by 3 bases and J by 13 bases.

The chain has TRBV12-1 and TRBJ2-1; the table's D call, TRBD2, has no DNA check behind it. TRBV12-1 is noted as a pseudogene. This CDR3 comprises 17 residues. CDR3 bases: TGTGCCAGCAGCTTTGCCTTTGAGACTAGCGCCTACAATGAGCAGTTCTTC. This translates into CASSFAFETSAYNEQFF.

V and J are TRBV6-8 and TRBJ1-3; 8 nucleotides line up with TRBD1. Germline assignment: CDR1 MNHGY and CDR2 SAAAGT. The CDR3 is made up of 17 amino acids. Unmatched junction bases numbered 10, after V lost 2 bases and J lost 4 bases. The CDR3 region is CASSYADRVREGNTIYF. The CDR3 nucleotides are TGTGCCAGCAGTTACGCGGACAGGGTTAGGGAAGGAAACACCATATATTTT.

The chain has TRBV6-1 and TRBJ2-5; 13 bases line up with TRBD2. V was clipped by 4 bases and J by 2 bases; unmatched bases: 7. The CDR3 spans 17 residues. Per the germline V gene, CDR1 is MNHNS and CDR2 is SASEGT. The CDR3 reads CASSAKTSGGNQETQYF. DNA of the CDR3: TGTGCCAGCAGTGCTAAGACTAGCGGGGGGAATCAAGAGACCCAGTACTTC.

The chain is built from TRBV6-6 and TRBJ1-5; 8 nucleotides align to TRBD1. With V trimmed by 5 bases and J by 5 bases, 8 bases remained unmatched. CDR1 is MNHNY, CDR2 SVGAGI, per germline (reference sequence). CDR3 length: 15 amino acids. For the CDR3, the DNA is TGTGCCAGCAGTCACCGGACAGGGAATCATCAGCCCCAGCATTTT. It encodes CASSHRTGNHQPQHF.

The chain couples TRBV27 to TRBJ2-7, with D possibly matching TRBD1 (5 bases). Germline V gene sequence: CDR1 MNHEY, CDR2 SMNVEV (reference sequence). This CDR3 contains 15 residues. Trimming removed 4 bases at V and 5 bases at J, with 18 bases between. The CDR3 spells CASSSPPGRTNEQYF. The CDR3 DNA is TGTGCCAGCAGTTCCCCCCCAGGGCGTACTAACGAGCAGTACTTC.

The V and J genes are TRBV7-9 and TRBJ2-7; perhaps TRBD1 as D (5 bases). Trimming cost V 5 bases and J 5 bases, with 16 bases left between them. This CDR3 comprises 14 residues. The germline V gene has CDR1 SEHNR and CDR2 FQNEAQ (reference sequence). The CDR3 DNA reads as TGTGCCAGCAGCCAGACAGCATCAAGTAACGAGCAGTACTTC. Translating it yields CASSQTASSNEQYF.

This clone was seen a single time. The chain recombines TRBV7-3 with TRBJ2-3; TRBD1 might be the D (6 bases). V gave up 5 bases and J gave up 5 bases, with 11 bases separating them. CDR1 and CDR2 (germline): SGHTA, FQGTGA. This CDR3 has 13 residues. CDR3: CASSQQGGDTQYF. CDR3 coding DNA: TGTGCCAGCAGCCAACAAGGGGGAGATACGCAGTATTTT.

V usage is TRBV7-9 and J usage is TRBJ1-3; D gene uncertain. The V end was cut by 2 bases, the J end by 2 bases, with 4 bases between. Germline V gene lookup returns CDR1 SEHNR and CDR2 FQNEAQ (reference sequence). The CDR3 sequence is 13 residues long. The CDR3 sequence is CASSLSAGNTIYF. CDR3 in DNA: TGTGCCAGCAGCTTATCGGCTGGAAACACCATATATTTT.

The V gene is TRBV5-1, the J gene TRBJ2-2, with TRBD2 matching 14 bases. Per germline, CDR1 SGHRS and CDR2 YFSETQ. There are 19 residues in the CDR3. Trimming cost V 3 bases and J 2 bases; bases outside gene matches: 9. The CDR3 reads CASSSSGLAGGLNTGELFF. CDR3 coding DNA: TGCGCCAGCAGCTCTTCCGGACTAGCGGGGGGCCTTAACACCGGGGAGCTGTTTTTT.

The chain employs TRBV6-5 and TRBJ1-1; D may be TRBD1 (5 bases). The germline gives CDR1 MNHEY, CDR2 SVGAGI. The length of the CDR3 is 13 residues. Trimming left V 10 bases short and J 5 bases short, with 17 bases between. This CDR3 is CATQAGGFTEAFF. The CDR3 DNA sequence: TGTGCCACCCAAGCGGGGGGGTTTACTGAAGCTTTCTTT.

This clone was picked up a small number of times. The CDR3 DNA sequence: TGTGCCAGCAGTTACAACAGGGAGACAAACACCATATATTTT. Translated: CASSYNRETNTIYF. V and J are TRBV6-5 and TRBJ1-3, with D perhaps TRBD1 (6 bases). Trimming removed 2 bases at V and 6 bases at J, with 11 bases between. CDR1 MNHEY and CDR2 SVGAGI come from the germline V gene. The CDR3 runs to 14 residues.

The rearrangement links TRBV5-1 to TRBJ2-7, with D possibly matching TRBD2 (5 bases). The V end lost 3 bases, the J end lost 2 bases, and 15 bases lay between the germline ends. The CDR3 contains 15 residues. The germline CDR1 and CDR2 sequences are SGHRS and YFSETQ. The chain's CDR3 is CASSSDGGPTYEQYF. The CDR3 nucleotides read TGCGCCAGCAGCTCGGACGGAGGCCCCACCTACGAGCAGTACTTC. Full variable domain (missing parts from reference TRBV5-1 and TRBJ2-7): KAGVTQTPRYLIKTRGQQVTLSCSPISGHRSVSWYQQTPGQGLQFLFEYFSETQRNKGNFPGRFSGRQFSNSRSEMNVSTLELGDSALYLCASSSDGGPTYEQYFGPGTRLTVT.

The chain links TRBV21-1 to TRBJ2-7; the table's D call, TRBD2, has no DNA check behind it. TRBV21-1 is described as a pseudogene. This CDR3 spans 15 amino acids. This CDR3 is CASSITRGLSYEQYF. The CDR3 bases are TGTGCCAGCAGCATTACACGGGGTTTATCCTACGAGCAGTACTTC.

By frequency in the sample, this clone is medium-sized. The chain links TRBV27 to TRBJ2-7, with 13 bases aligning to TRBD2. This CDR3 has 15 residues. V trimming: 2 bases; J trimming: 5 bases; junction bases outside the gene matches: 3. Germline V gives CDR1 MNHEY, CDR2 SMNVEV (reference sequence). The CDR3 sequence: CASSLGLAGVNEQYF. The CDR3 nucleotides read TGTGCCAGCAGTTTAGGACTAGCGGGGGTCAACGAGCAGTACTTC.

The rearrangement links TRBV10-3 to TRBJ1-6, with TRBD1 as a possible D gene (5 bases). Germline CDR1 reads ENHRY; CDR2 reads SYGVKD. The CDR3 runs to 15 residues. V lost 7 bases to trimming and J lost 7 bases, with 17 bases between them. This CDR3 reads CAITREGPENSPLHF. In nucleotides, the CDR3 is TGTGCCATCACCAGGGAAGGGCCTGAGAATTCACCCCTCCACTTT.

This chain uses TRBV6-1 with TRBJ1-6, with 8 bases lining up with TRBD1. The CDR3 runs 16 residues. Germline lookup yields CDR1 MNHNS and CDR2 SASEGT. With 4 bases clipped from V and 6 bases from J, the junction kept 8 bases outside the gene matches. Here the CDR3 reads CASSVYSTGVNSPLHF. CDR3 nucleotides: TGTGCCAGCAGTGTTTACTCGACAGGGGTTAATTCACCCCTCCACTTT.

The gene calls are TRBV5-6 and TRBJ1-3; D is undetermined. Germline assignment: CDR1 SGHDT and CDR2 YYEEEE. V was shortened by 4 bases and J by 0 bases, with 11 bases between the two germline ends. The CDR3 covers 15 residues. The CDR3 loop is CASSTGLNSGNTIYF. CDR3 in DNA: TGTGCCAGCAGCACCGGACTGAACTCTGGAAACACCATATATTTT.

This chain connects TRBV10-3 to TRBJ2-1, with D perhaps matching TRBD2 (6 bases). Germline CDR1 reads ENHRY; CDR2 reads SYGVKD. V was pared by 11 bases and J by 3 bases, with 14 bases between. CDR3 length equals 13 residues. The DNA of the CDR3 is TGTGCCTCAAAAACGGGAGACTACAATGAGCAGTTCTTC. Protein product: CASKTGDYNEQFF.

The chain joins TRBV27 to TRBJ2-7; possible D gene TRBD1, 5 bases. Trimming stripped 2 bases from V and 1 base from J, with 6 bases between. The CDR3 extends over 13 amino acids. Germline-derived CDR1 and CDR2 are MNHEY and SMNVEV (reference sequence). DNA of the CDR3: TGTGCCAGCAGTTTAACAGGATCCTACGAGCAGTACTTC. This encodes CASSLTGSYEQYF.

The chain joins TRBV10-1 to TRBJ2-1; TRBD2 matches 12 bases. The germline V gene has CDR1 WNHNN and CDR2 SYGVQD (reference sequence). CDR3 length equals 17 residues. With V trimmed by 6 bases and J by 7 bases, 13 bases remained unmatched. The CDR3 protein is CASRRASGGAWGNEQFF. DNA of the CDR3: TGCGCCAGCAGAAGGGCTAGCGGGGGGGCCTGGGGAAATGAGCAGTTCTTC.

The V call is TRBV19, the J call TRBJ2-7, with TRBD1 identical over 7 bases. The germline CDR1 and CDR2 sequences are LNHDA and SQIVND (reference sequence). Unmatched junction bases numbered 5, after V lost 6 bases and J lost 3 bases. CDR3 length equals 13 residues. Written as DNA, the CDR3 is TGTGCCAGTAGCCGAAACAGGGGCTACGAGCAGTACTTC. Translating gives CASSRNRGYEQYF.

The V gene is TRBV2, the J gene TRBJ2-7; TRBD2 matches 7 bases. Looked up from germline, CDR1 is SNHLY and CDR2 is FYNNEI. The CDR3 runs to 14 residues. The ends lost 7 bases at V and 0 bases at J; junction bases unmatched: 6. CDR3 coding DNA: TGTGCCAGCAAAGTTGGGGGGGTCTCCTACGAGCAGTACTTC. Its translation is CASKVGGVSYEQYF.